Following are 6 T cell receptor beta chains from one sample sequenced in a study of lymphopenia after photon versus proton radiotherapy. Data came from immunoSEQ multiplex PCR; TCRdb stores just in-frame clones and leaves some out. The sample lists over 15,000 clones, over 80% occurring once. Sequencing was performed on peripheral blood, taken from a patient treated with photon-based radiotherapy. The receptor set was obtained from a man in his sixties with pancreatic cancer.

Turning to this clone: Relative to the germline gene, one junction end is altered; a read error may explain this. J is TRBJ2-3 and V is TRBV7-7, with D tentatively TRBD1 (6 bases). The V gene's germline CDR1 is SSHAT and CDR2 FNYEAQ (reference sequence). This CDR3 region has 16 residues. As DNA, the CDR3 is TGTGCTAGCAGCGTTTCCGGGACATTCGGCACAGATACGCAGTATTTT. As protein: CASSVSGTFGTDTQYF.

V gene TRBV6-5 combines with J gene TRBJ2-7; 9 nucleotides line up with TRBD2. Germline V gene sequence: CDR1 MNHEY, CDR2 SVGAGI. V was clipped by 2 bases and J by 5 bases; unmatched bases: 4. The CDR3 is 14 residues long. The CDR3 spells CASSYPRLADEQYF. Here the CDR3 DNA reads TGTGCCAGCAGTTACCCGAGACTAGCGGACGAGCAGTACTTC.

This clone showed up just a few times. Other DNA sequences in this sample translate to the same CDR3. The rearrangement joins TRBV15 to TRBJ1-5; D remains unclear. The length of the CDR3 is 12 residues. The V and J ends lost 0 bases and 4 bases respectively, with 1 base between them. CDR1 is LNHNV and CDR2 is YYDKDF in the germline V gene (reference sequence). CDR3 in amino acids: CATSRDNQPQHF. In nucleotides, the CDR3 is TGTGCCACCAGCAGAGATAATCAGCCCCAGCATTTT.

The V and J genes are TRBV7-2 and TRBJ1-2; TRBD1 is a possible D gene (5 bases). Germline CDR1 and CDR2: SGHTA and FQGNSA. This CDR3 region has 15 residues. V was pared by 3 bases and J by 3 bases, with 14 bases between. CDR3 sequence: CASSFTQATDYGYTF. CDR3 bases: TGTGCCAGCAGCTTCACCCAAGCGACAGACTATGGCTACACCTTC.

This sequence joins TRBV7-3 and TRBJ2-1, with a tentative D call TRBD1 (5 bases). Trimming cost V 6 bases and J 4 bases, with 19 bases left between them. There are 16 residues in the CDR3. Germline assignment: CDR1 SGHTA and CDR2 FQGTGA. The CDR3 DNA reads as TGTGCCAGCAGGGATACAGGTGACCCTACTTACAATGAGCAGTTCTTC. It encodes CASRDTGDPTYNEQFF.

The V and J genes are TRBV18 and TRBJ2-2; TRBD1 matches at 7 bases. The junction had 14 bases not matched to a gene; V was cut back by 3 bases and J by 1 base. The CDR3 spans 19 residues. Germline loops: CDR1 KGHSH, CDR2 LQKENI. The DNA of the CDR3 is TGTGCCAGCTCACCGCGCCCCGCAAGACAGGGATGGAACACCGGGGAGCTGTTTTTT. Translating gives CASSPRPARQGWNTGELFF.